The 20 T cell receptor beta chains below come from one sample, sequenced in a study of graft-versus-host responses after intestinal transplantation. Their recognized antigens are unknown. The repertoire was sequenced with immunoSEQ multiplex PCR; TCRdb's copy has only in-frame clones and lacks some. The data show about 25,000 clones, approximately 82% seen once. Material: unstimulated CD8+ T cells sorted from spleen or lymph node cells, obtained before transplant. These receptors were obtained from a human donor who was the organ donor for an intestinal transplant.

The V call is TRBV5-4, the J call TRBJ2-2; D is possibly TRBD1 or TRBD2 (5 bases each). The CDR3 consists of 17 residues. The germline V and J ends were trimmed by 4 bases and 0 bases, with 16 bases remaining between them. Per germline, CDR1 SGHNT and CDR2 YYREEE (reference sequence). CDR3 nucleotide sequence: TGTGCCAGCAGCGAAAGTACGGGACGAACGAACACCGGGGAGCTGTTTTTT. This translates into CASSESTGRTNTGELFF.

This chain joins TRBV9 and TRBJ2-1, with 10 bases aligning to TRBD2. J was trimmed by 9 bases and V by 3 bases; bases with no gene match: 12. The germline gives CDR1 SGDLS, CDR2 YYNGEE. The CDR3 sequence is 16 residues long. The DNA of the CDR3 is TGTGCCAGCAGCGCACGATCCGGGACTAGCGTCACTGAGCAGTTCTTC. Residues: CASSARSGTSVTEQFF.

On this clone itself: A read error may produce the germline difference seen at one junction end. The chain is built from TRBV5-4 and TRBJ2-5; 8 bases are shared with TRBD2. The better agreement between TRBJ2-7 and the DNA end casts doubt on the J call. The germline V gene has CDR1 SGHNT and CDR2 YYREEE (reference sequence). The CDR3 spans 13 residues. CDR3 in DNA: TGTGCCAGTCACAGCGGGAGCTCCCACGAGCAGTACTTC. Translated: CASHSGSSHEQYF.

This clone showed up just a few times. The rearrangement uses TRBV11-2 and TRBJ2-2, with 8 bases that match TRBD2. Germline V CDR1 and CDR2: SGHAT, FQNNGV. This CDR3 spans 16 amino acids. The V gene end was trimmed by 0 bases and the J gene end by 0 bases; junction bases not matched to a gene: 0. Here the CDR3 DNA reads TGTGCCAGCAGCTTAGAGGGACTAGCGAACACCGGGGAGCTGTTTTTT. Protein: CASSLEGLANTGELFF. Full variable domain (outside the CDR3, taken from reference TRBV11-2 and TRBJ2-2): EAGVAQSPRYKIIEKRQSVAFWCNPISGHATLYWYQQILGQGPKLLIQFQNNGVVDDSQLPKDRFSAERLKGVDSTLKIQPAKLEDSAVYLCASSLEGLANTGELFFGEGSRLTVL.

Here the CDR3 reads CSVDRGPDNYGYTF. The CDR3 coding sequence is TGCAGCGTAGACAGGGGGCCAGATAACTATGGCTACACCTTC. The V and J genes are TRBV29-1 and TRBJ1-2; 10 bases agree with TRBD1. The V gene end was trimmed by 6 bases and the J gene end by 1 base; junction bases not matched to a gene: 5. The germline V gene encodes CDR1 SQVTM and CDR2 ANQGSEA. The CDR3 loop spans 14 amino acids.

CDR3 region: CSVVRGHSYEQYF. The CDR3, as DNA: TGCAGCGTTGTCAGGGGGCACTCCTACGAGCAGTACTTC. The genes are TRBV29-1 and TRBJ2-7; 8 nucleotides agree with TRBD1. Looked up from germline, CDR1 is SQVTM and CDR2 is ANQGSEA. After removal of 4 bases from V and 0 bases from J, the junction contained 2 bases not matched to a gene. CDR3 length: 13 residues.

The rearrangement joins TRBV30 to TRBJ2-7, with D uncertain. Trimming left V 0 bases short and J 5 bases short, with 8 bases between. The germline CDR1 and CDR2 sequences are GTSNPN and SVGIG (reference sequence). The length of the CDR3 is 12 residues. CDR3 loop: CAWSVQSHEQYF. In DNA form, the CDR3 reads TGTGCCTGGAGTGTTCAGTCGCACGAGCAGTACTTC.

The genes are TRBV19 and TRBJ1-2, with D possibly being TRBD1 (6 bases). This CDR3 has 14 amino acids. The V end was cut by 3 bases, the J end by 8 bases, with 16 bases between. CDR1 is LNHDA, CDR2 SQIVND, per germline (reference sequence). DNA of the CDR3: TGTGCCAGTAGTATGAGTAGGGGGATAGTGGGCTACACCTTC. Translating gives CASSMSRGIVGYTF.

This rearrangement joins TRBV28 to TRBJ2-1; the D gene is possibly TRBD1 (6 bases). This CDR3 has 12 amino acids. V lost 2 bases, J lost 10 bases, and 9 bases lay in between. CDR1 is MDHEN, CDR2 SYDVKM, per germline. CDR3 nucleotide sequence: TGTGCCAGCAGTTTAACCCAGGGGGAGCAGTTCTTC. It translates to CASSLTQGEQFF.

The V gene is TRBV27, the J gene TRBJ1-1, with a weak D call TRBD1 (5 bases). V was pared by 5 bases and J by 6 bases, with 13 bases between. Germline lookup yields CDR1 MNHEY and CDR2 SMNVEV (reference sequence). The CDR3 has 13 amino acids. For the CDR3, the DNA is TGTGCCAGCAGTGTCGGTGGGGCGTCTGAAGCTTTCTTT. Its protein product is CASSVGGASEAFF.

This chain joins TRBV7-9 and TRBJ2-7; D not certain. The germline V gene has CDR1 SEHNR and CDR2 FQNEAQ (reference sequence). V was trimmed by 1 base and J by 2 bases, leaving 9 bases between them. This CDR3 region has 14 residues. The CDR3 spells CASSLGQTPYEQYF. The CDR3 DNA reads as TGTGCCAGCAGCTTAGGCCAGACCCCCTACGAGCAGTACTTC.

The sample holds a few counts of this clone. This chain uses TRBV11-2 with TRBJ2-1, with D possibly called TRBD1 or TRBD2 (5 bases each). Trimming removed 7 bases from V and 5 bases from J, with 15 bases in between. This CDR3 is built from 14 residues. The germline CDR1 and CDR2 sequences are SGHAT and FQNNGV. The CDR3 sequence: CASTPRGVDNEQFF. CDR3 nucleotide sequence: TGTGCCAGCACCCCCCGGGGCGTGGACAATGAGCAGTTCTTC.

V gene TRBV10-2 combines with J gene TRBJ2-7, with 8 nucleotides matching TRBD1. Germline values: CDR1 WSHSY, CDR2 SAAADI. The CDR3 totals 14 residues. The V gene end was trimmed by 7 bases and the J gene end by 3 bases; junction bases not matched to a gene: 8. The DNA for the CDR3 is TGCGCCAGCACTTGGACAGGGTCCGACTACGAGCAGTACTTC. The encoded protein is CASTWTGSDYEQYF.

J is TRBJ1-1 and V is TRBV25-1; D call uncertain. Trimming cost V 9 bases and J 4 bases, with 15 bases left between them. The CDR3 contains 13 residues. In germline, CDR1 is MGHDK, CDR2 SYGVNS. The CDR3 sequence: CASSEGRGTEAFF. CDR3 sequence (DNA): TGTGCCAGTTCTGAAGGTCGGGGCACTGAAGCTTTCTTT.

V usage is TRBV7-8 and J usage is TRBJ1-1, with a weak D call TRBD1 (5 bases). There are 17 residues in the CDR3. CDR1 is SGHVS and CDR2 is FQNEAQ in the germline V gene. V was clipped by 5 bases and J by 4 bases, with 23 bases between them. The CDR3 here is CASSPEIGTPRLTEAFF. CDR3 in DNA: TGTGCCAGCAGCCCAGAGATCGGGACCCCCCGCCTCACTGAAGCTTTCTTT.

V usage is TRBV13 and J usage is TRBJ2-7, with unresolved D. V was clipped by 0 bases and J by 3 bases, with 3 bases between them. The CDR3 has 12 residues. The germline V gene has CDR1 PRHDT and CDR2 FYEKMQ (reference sequence). CDR3 nucleotide sequence: TGTGCCAGCAGCTTAGGTGTCTACGAGCAGTACTTC. Protein sequence: CASSLGVYEQYF.

This clone was seen a single time. The rearrangement links TRBV19 to TRBJ1-5; D is perhaps TRBD1 (6 bases). Per germline, CDR1 LNHDA and CDR2 SQIVND (reference sequence). CDR3 length: 15 residues. Trimming shortened V by 7 bases and J by 4 bases, and 17 bases separated the two germline ends. Written as DNA, the CDR3 is TGTGCCAGTACAAGGGGGATCGTCCATAATCAGCCCCAGCATTTT. It encodes CASTRGIVHNQPQHF.

The chain recombines TRBV6-6 with TRBJ1-4; unclear D gene. In germline, CDR1 is MNHNY, CDR2 SVGAGI (reference sequence). The CDR3 is 12 residues long. The V gene lost 6 bases and the J gene lost 5 bases, with 7 bases spanning the gap. Here the CDR3 reads CASSPSNEKLFF. The DNA of the CDR3 is TGTGCCAGCAGCCCCTCGAATGAAAAACTGTTTTTT.

The chain employs TRBV6-4 and TRBJ2-3, with 16 bases that match TRBD2. The CDR3 has 17 amino acids. J gave up 2 bases and V 2 bases, and 1 base lay outside the gene matches. Germline V gene lookup returns CDR1 MRHNA and CDR2 SNTAGT. The CDR3 DNA reads TGTGCCAGCAGTGACGGGACTAGCGGGGGGGCCACAGATACGCAGTATTTT. Its protein product is CASSDGTSGGATDTQYF.

This clone was seen a handful of times. V usage is TRBV6-6 and J usage is TRBJ2-1; 10 nucleotides line up with TRBD2. The length of the CDR3 is 16 residues. Trimming cost V 2 bases and J 8 bases; bases outside gene matches: 9. Looked up from germline, CDR1 is MNHNY and CDR2 is SVGAGI (reference sequence). The CDR3 sequence is CASSYGTERGGYEQFF. CDR3 nucleotide sequence: TGTGCCAGCAGTTACGGGACTGAGCGGGGGGGATATGAGCAGTTCTTC.